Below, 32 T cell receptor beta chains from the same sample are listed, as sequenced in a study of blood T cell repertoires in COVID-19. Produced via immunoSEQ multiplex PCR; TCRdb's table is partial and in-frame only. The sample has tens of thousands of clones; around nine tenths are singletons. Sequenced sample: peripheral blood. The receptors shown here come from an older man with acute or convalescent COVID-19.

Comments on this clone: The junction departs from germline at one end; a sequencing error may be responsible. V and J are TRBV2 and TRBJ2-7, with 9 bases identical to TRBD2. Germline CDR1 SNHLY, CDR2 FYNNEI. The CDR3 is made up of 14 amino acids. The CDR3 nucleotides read TGTGCCAGCAGTAAAGCGGGGGGCTCCTACGAGCAGTACTTC. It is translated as CASSKAGGSYEQYF.

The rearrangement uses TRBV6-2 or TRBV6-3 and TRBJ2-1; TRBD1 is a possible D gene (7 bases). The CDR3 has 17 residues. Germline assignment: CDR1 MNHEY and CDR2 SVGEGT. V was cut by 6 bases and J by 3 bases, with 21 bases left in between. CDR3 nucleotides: TGTGCCAGCAGCCGCGGGACAGCGCGGGCATACTACAATGAGCAGTTCTTC. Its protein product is CASSRGTARAYYNEQFF.

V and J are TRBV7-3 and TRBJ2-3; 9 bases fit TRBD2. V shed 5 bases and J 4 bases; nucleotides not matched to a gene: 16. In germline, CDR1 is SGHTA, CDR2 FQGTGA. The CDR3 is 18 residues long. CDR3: CASSVPHLAGTGADTQYF. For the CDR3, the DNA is TGTGCCAGCAGCGTCCCCCACCTAGCGGGAACAGGCGCAGATACGCAGTATTTT.

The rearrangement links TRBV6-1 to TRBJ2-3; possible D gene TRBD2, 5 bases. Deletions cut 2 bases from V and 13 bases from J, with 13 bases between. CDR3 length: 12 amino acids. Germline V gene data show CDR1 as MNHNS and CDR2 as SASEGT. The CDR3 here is CASSERTEKEYF. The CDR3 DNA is TGTGCCAGCAGTGAAAGGACTGAAAAGGAGTATTTT.

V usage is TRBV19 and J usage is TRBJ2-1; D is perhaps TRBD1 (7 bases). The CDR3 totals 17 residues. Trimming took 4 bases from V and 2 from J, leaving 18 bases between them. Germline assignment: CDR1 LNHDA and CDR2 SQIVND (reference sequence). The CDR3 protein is CASSRRDSPLAYNEQFF. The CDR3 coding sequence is TGTGCCAGTAGTAGGAGGGACAGCCCACTCGCCTACAATGAGCAGTTCTTC.

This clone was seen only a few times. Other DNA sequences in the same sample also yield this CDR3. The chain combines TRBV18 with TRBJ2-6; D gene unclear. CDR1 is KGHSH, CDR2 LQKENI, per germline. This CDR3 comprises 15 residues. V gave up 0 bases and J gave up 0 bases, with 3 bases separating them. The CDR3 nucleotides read TGTGCCAGCTCACCACCGAGCTCTGGGGCCAACGTCCTGACTTTC. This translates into CASSPPSSGANVLTF.

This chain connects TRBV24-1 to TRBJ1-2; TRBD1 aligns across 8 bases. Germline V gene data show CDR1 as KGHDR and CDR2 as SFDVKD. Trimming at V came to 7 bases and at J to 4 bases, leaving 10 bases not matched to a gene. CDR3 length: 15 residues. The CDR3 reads CATSPGQGTFYGYTF. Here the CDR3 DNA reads TGTGCCACCAGCCCCGGACAGGGTACCTTCTATGGCTACACCTTC.

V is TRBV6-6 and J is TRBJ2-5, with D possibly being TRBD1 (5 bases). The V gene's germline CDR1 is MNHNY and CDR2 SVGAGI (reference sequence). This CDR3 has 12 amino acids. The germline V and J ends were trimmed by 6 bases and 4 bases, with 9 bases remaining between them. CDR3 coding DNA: TGTGCCAGCAGGGGGCTAGGAGAGACCCAGTACTTC. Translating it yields CASRGLGETQYF.

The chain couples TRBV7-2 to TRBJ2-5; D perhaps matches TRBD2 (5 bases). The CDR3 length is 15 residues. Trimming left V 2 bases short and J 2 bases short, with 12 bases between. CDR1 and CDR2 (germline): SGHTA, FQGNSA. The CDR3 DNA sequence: TGTGCCAGCAGCTTACAAGGGAGAATTCAAGAGACCCAGTACTTC. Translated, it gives CASSLQGRIQETQYF.

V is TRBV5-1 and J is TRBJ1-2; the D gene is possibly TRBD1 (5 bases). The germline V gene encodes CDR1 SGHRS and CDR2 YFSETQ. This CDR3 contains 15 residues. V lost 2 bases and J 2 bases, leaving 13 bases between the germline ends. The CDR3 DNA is TGCGCCAGCAGCTTAGCCTTTCGGGGGAACTATGGCTACACCTTC. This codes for CASSLAFRGNYGYTF.

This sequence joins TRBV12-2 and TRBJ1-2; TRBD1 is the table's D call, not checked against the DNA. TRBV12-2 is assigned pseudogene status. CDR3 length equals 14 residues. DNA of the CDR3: TGTGCAAGTCGCTTAGGGGCGGACAGGGGGGACTACACCTTC. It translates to CASRLGADRGDYTF.

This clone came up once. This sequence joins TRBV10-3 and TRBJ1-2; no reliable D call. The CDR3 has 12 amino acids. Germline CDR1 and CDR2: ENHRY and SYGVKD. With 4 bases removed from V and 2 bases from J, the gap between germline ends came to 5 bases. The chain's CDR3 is CAISAENYGYTF. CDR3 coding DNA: TGTGCCATCAGTGCGGAGAACTATGGCTACACCTTC.

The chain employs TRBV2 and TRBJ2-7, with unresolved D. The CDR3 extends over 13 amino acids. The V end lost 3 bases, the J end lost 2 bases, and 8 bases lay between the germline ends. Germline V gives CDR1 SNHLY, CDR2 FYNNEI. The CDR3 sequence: CASSESETYEQYF. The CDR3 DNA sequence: TGTGCCAGCAGTGAGTCAGAAACCTACGAGCAGTACTTC.

The CDR3 nucleotides are TGCGCCAGCAGCCAAGAATCAGGGACAAGTTATGGCTACACCTTC. Amino acid sequence: CASSQESGTSYGYTF. The rearrangement uses TRBV4-3 and TRBJ1-2; a possible D gene is TRBD1 (6 bases). Trimming took off 0 bases at V and 5 bases at J, with 13 bases between the two ends. Germline V gene data show CDR1 as LGHNA and CDR2 as YSLEER. The CDR3 contains 15 residues.

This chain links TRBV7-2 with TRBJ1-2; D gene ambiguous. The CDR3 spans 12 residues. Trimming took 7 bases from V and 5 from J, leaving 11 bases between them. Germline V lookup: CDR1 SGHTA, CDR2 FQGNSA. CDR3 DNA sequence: TGTGCCAGCAACAGCTTCACTTATGGCTACACCTTC. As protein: CASNSFTYGYTF.

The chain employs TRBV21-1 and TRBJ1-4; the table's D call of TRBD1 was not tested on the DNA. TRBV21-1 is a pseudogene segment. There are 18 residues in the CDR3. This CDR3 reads CASSKVRVDRGPNEKLFF. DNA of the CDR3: TGTGCCAGCAGCAAAGTACGGGTAGACAGGGGACCTAATGAAAAACTGTTTTTT.

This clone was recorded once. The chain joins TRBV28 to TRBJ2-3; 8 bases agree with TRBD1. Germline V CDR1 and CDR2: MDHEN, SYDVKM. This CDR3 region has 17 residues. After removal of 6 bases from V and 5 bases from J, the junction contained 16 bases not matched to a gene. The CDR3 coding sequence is TGTGCCAGCAGCTTGGGATCGGGGCAGGGGGCAAAAGATACGCAGTATTTT. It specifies CASSLGSGQGAKDTQYF.

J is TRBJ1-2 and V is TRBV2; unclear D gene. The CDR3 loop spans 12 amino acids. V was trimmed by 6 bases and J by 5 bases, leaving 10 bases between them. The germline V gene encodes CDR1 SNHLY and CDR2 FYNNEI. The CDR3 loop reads CASRPVIYGYTF. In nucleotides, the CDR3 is TGTGCCAGCAGACCAGTAATTTATGGCTACACCTTC.

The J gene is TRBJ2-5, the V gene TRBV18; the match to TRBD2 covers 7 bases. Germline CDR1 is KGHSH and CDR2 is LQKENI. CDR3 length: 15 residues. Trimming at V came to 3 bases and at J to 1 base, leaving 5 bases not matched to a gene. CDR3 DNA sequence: TGTGCCAGCTCACCCGCCAGGGAGGGCCAAGAGACCCAGTACTTC. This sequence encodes CASSPAREGQETQYF.

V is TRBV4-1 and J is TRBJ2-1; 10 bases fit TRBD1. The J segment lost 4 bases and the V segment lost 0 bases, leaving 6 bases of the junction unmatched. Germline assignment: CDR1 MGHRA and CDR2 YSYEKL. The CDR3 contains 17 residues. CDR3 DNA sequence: TGCGCCAGCAGCCAAGAATGGGGACAGGGGTGGTACAATGAGCAGTTCTTC. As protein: CASSQEWGQGWYNEQFF.

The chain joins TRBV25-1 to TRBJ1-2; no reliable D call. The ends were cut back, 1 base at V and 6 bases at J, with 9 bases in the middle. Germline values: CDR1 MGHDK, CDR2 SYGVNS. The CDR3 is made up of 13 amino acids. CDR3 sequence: CASSEWSGNGYTF. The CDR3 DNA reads TGTGCCAGCAGTGAATGGTCCGGGAATGGCTACACCTTC.

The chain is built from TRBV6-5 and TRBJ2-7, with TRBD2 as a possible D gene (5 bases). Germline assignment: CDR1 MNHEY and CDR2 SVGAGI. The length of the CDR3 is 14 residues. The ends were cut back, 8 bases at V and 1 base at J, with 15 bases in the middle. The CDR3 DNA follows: TGTGCCAGCCGTAGTACGGGAAGATCCTACGAGCAGTACTTC. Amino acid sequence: CASRSTGRSYEQYF.

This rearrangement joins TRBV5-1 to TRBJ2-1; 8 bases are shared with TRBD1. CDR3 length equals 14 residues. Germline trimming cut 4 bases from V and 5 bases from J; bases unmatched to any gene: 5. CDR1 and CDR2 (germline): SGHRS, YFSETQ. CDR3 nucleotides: TGCGCCAGCAGCCGGGACAGGATGGACAATGAGCAGTTCTTC. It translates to CASSRDRMDNEQFF.

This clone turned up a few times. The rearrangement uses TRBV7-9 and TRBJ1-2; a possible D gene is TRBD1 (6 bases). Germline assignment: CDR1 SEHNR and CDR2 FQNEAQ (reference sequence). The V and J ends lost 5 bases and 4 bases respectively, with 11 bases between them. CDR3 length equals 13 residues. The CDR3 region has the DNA TGTGCCAGCAGCCCCGGGGGGGCCTATGGCTACACCTTC. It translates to CASSPGGAYGYTF.

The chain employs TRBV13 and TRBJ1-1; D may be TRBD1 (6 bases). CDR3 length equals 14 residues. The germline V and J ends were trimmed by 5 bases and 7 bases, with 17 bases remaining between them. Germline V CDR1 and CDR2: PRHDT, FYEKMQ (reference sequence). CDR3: CASSPAPRGGEAFF. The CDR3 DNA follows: TGTGCCAGCAGCCCAGCTCCAAGGGGGGGTGAAGCTTTCTTT.

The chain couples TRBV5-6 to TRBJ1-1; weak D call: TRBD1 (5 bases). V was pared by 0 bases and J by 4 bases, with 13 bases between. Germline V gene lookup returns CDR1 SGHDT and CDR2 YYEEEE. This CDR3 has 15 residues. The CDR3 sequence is CASSLVGRAGTEAFF. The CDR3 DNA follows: TGTGCCAGCAGCTTGGTGGGCAGGGCAGGCACTGAAGCTTTCTTT.

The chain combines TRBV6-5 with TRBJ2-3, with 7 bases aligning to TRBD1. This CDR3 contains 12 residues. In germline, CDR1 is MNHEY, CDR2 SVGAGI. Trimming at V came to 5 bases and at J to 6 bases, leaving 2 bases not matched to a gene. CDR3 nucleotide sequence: TGTGCCAGCAGTCAGACAGGGGATACGCAGTATTTT. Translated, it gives CASSQTGDTQYF.

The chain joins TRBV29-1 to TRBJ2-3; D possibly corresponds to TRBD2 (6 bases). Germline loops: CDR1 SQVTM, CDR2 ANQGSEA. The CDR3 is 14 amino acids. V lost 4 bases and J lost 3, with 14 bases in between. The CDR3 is CSVVRGGGTDTQYF. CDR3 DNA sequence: TGCAGCGTTGTAAGGGGAGGAGGGACAGATACGCAGTATTTT.

The CDR3 DNA sequence: TGTGCCAGCAGTCATCATAGCGGCCCCCTCAATGAGCAGTTCTTC. It encodes CASSHHSGPLNEQFF. V and J are TRBV6-2 or TRBV6-3 and TRBJ2-1; D is possibly TRBD2 (6 bases). Germline V gives CDR1 MNHEY, CDR2 SVGEGT. This CDR3 has 15 residues. V lost 5 bases to trimming and J lost 6 bases, with 17 bases between them.

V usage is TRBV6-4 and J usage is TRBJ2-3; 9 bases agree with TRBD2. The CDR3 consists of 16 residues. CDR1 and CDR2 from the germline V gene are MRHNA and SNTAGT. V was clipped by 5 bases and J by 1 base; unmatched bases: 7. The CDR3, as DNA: TGTGCCAGCAGTCCCGGACTAGCGTGGGGCACAGATACGCAGTATTTT. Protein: CASSPGLAWGTDTQYF.

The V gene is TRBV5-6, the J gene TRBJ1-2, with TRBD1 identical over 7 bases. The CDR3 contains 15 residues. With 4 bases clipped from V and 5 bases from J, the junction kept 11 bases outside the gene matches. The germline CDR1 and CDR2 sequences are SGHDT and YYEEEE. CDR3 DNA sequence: TGTGCCAGCAGCCAAGGGACAGTGCCTTGGTATGGCTACACCTTC. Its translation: CASSQGTVPWYGYTF.

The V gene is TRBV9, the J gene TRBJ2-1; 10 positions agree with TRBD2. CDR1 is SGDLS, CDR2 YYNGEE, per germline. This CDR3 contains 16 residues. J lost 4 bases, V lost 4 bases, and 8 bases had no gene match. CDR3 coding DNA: TGTGCCAGCAGCACCTTTAGCGGGGGGCTTTACAATGAGCAGTTCTTC. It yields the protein CASSTFSGGLYNEQFF.